This TCR beta chain was documented in a study of OX40 agonist ivuxolimab in advanced cancers. For the study at large: One hepatocellular carcinoma and a couple of cutaneous melanoma patients partially responded.

The protocol was immunoSEQ multiplex PCR, while the TCRdb copy is restricted to in-frame clones and leaves out a portion. This repertoire shows about 45,000 clones, 88% found once; its top ten account for approximately 0.97%. Germline CDR1 reads SGHVS; CDR2 reads FQNEAQ. The CDR3 is made up of 11 amino acids. V lost 6 bases, J lost 6 bases, and 7 bases lay in between. The clonotype comes from an adult with an advanced solid tumor such as melanoma, head and neck, liver or kidney cancer. The rearrangement joins TRBV7-8 to TRBJ2-3; D is ambiguous. The specimen was CD4+ or CD8+ T cells sorted from blood, collected in a trial of the OX40 agonist ivuxolimab. The CDR3 sequence is CASRVGDTQYF. CDR3 DNA: TGTGCCAGCAGGGTCGGCGATACGCAGTATTTT.